This paragraph reports one T cell receptor (beta chain). The germline gives CDR1 SGHRS, CDR2 YFSETQ. The CDR3 consists of 15 residues. The V and J ends lost 0 bases and 8 bases respectively, with 15 bases between them. This sample is drawn from a study of shared clonotypes between healthy human individuals. Replicate sorted-subset PCRs were loaded with 150 to 250 ng DNA, approximately 31,000 T cell genomes. TCRdb's table, derived via immunoSEQ multiplex PCR, lists solely in-frame clones and lacks some. The table lists some 1 million clones, around 74% of them singletons. The receptor's source is a man younger than 35 in good health. Sequences were obtained from memory CD4+ T cells sorted from blood. This sample's subset: CD45RA-negative fraction. The chain carries TRBV5-1 and TRBJ2-1; TRBD1 might be the D (5 bases). CDR3 nucleotides: TGCGCCAGCAGCTTGGCGGCAGGGTTGAACGATGAGCAGTTCTTC. Protein: CASSLAAGLNDEQFF.